This passage covers 26 T cell receptor beta chains from one sample sequenced in a study of lymphopenia after photon versus proton radiotherapy. Method: immunoSEQ multiplex PCR; TCRdb's copy keeps in-frame clones and lacks some. The sample includes over 25,000 clones, about nine tenths of them seen just once. Sequenced material: peripheral blood, taken from a patient treated with photon-based radiotherapy. The receptors come from a woman aged 45-59 years with cholangiocarcinoma.

This clone was detected once. The chain recombines TRBV7-2 with TRBJ2-1; TRBD1 might be the D (5 bases). The CDR3 spans 12 residues. V dropped 1 base and J dropped 10 bases, with 8 bases sitting between them. CDR1 SGHTA and CDR2 FQGNSA come from the germline V gene. CDR3 DNA sequence: TGTGCCAGCAGCTTAGACCGGACAGAGCAGTTCTTC. Translated: CASSLDRTEQFF.

The chain combines TRBV7-2 with TRBJ2-7, with D perhaps matching TRBD1 (5 bases). The V end lost 4 bases, the J end lost 3 bases, and 13 bases lay between the germline ends. The CDR3 loop spans 14 amino acids. CDR1 and CDR2 from the germline V gene are SGHTA and FQGNSA. The CDR3 DNA is TGTGCCAGCAGCTCCCAGGGTTTTGGCTACGAGCAGTACTTC. It specifies CASSSQGFGYEQYF.

The CDR3 loop reads CASSLHGGQPQHF. In DNA form, the CDR3 reads TGTGCCAGCAGCTTACACGGTGGTCAGCCCCAGCATTTT. The chain combines TRBV7-2 with TRBJ1-5; the D is unclear. This CDR3 region has 13 residues. V was clipped by 2 bases and J by 6 bases, with 8 bases between them. From germline, CDR1 is SGHTA and CDR2 FQGNSA.

This rearrangement joins TRBV30 to TRBJ1-2; D remains unclear. The germline V and J ends were trimmed by 0 bases and 9 bases, with 14 bases remaining between them. Germline assignment: CDR1 GTSNPN and CDR2 SVGIG (reference sequence). The CDR3 length is 13 residues. Here the CDR3 reads CAWSVWGAWRYTF. CDR3 nucleotide sequence: TGTGCCTGGAGTGTATGGGGAGCTTGGCGCTACACCTTC. The entire variable domain, with the rest obtained from reference TRBV30 and TRBJ1-2, is as follows: SQTIHQWPATLVQPVGSPLSLECTVEGTSNPNLYWYRQAAGRGLQLLFYSVGIGQISSEVPQNLSASRPQDRQFILSSKKLLLSDSGFYLCAWSVWGAWRYTFGSGTRLTVV.

The chain uses TRBV15 and TRBJ2-3; 7 bases are a match to TRBD2. With V trimmed by 7 bases and J by 2 bases, 9 bases remained unmatched. The germline V gene encodes CDR1 LNHNV and CDR2 YYDKDF (reference sequence). This CDR3 comprises 15 residues. The CDR3 region is CATTYRDYITDTQYF. CDR3 in DNA: TGTGCCACCACTTACCGGGACTACATCACAGATACGCAGTATTTT.

The V and J genes are TRBV5-1 and TRBJ2-3; no clear D gene. The CDR3 contains 14 residues. The V and J ends lost 1 base and 1 base respectively, with 7 bases between them. CDR1 and CDR2 from the germline V gene are SGHRS and YFSETQ. The CDR3 here is CASSLNSGTDTQYF. The CDR3, as DNA: TGCGCCAGCAGCTTGAACAGTGGCACAGATACGCAGTATTTT.

The gene calls are TRBV6-5 and TRBJ1-1; D perhaps matches TRBD1 (5 bases). The CDR3 runs 14 residues. Germline lookup yields CDR1 MNHEY and CDR2 SVGAGI. Trimming removed 6 bases from V and 0 bases from J, with 11 bases in between. CDR3: CASRWGIMNTEAFF. CDR3 nucleotides: TGTGCCAGCAGGTGGGGGATAATGAACACTGAAGCTTTCTTT.

This rearrangement joins TRBV5-1 to TRBJ1-2; TRBD1 agrees at 7 bases. The CDR3 loop spans 15 amino acids. V lost 4 bases to trimming and J lost 0 bases; unmatched junction nucleotides: 6. CDR1 and CDR2 (germline): SGHRS, YFSETQ. The CDR3, as DNA: TGCGCCAGCAGCCTAAACAGGGGAGCTAACTATGGCTACACCTTC. It codes for CASSLNRGANYGYTF.

The chain combines TRBV19 with TRBJ2-7; no definite D call. From germline, CDR1 is LNHDA and CDR2 SQIVND (reference sequence). V was pared by 11 bases and J by 3 bases, with 17 bases between. This CDR3 is built from 13 residues. CDR3 nucleotide sequence: TGTGCCCCAAGGTGGGCCGTTCGCTACGAGCAGTACTTC. This codes for CAPRWAVRYEQYF.

Here the CDR3 reads CASSQRDYGYTF. The CDR3 DNA reads TGCGCCAGCAGTCAGAGGGACTATGGCTACACCTTC. The chain combines TRBV10-1 with TRBJ1-2; D call uncertain. The CDR3 contains 12 residues. The germline V gene has CDR1 WNHNN and CDR2 SYGVQD (reference sequence). V lost 5 bases and J lost 3, with 7 bases in between.

The chain has TRBV29-1 and TRBJ1-2; 7 bases line up with TRBD1. The V segment lost 6 bases and the J segment 1 base; nucleotides outside the gene matches: 8. Germline V CDR1 and CDR2: SQVTM, ANQGSEA. The CDR3 covers 14 residues. The DNA of the CDR3 is TGCAGCGTCCGGACAGGAGCCCATAACTATGGCTACACCTTC. This sequence encodes CSVRTGAHNYGYTF. Complete variable domain (other parts from reference TRBV29-1 and TRBJ1-2): SAVISQKPSRDICQRGTSLTIQCQVDSQVTMMFWYRQQPGQSLTLIATANQGSEATYESGFVIDKFPISRPNLTFSTLTVSNMSPEDSSIYLCSVRTGAHNYGYTFGSGTRLTVV.

The V gene is TRBV4-1, the J gene TRBJ1-6, with D possibly matching TRBD1 (5 bases). V was pared by 0 bases and J by 0 bases, with 12 bases between. The CDR3 loop spans 18 amino acids. Germline V gene data show CDR1 as MGHRA and CDR2 as YSYEKL. CDR3 DNA sequence: TGCGCCAGCAGCCAAGAATCGGGGGTGAGCTCCTATAATTCACCCCTCCACTTT. Translating gives CASSQESGVSSYNSPLHF.

The chain employs TRBV2 and TRBJ1-2; D possibly corresponds to TRBD1 (6 bases). This CDR3 comprises 14 residues. V was trimmed by 4 bases and J by 2 bases, leaving 11 bases between them. Germline-derived CDR1 and CDR2 are SNHLY and FYNNEI. The chain's CDR3 is CASSVPGQNYGYTF. The DNA of the CDR3 is TGTGCCAGCAGTGTCCCCGGACAGAACTATGGCTACACCTTC.

There are a few counts of this clone. The V gene is TRBV2, the J gene TRBJ1-4, with 8 bases identical to TRBD1. This CDR3 spans 15 amino acids. The V segment lost 6 bases and the J segment 0 bases; nucleotides outside the gene matches: 3. Per germline, CDR1 SNHLY and CDR2 FYNNEI. In DNA, the CDR3 is TGTGCCAGCAGAAGACAGGGGTCAACTAATGAAAAACTGTTTTTT. Translating it yields CASRRQGSTNEKLFF.

V is TRBV29-1 and J is TRBJ2-5, with 7 nucleotides matching TRBD1. CDR3 length: 14 residues. CDR1 is SQVTM, CDR2 ANQGSEA, per germline. V lost 6 bases and J lost 3; bases outside the gene matches: 10. The CDR3: CSVTSIGGEETQYF. The DNA for the CDR3 is TGCAGCGTCACGTCGATAGGGGGCGAAGAGACCCAGTACTTC.

The CDR3 region is CASMRQGDTEAFF. The CDR3 nucleotides read TGTGCCAGTATGAGACAGGGGGACACTGAAGCTTTCTTT. This chain joins TRBV19 and TRBJ1-1; 9 nucleotides match TRBD1. This CDR3 has 13 amino acids. Germline CDR1 reads LNHDA; CDR2 reads SQIVND (reference sequence). The V segment lost 7 bases and the J segment 3 bases; nucleotides outside the gene matches: 3.

The chain recombines TRBV7-9 with TRBJ2-7, with a tentative D call TRBD1 (7 bases). V lost 5 bases, J lost 5 bases, and 13 bases lay in between. The CDR3 has 13 amino acids. From germline, CDR1 is SEHNR and CDR2 FQNEAQ (reference sequence). The CDR3 spells CASSPPGGHEQYF. CDR3 coding DNA: TGTGCCAGCAGCCCACCAGGGGGGCACGAGCAGTACTTC.

The gene calls are TRBV2 and TRBJ1-1; the D is unclear. CDR1 SNHLY and CDR2 FYNNEI come from the germline V gene. V dropped 7 bases and J dropped 8 bases, with 11 bases sitting between them. This CDR3 region has 11 residues. The CDR3 sequence: CASTWGSEAFF. The DNA for the CDR3 is TGTGCCAGCACGTGGGGATCCGAAGCTTTCTTT.

In this sample, this clone turned up a few times. The chain has TRBV2 and TRBJ1-2; 7 nucleotides align to TRBD1. The V gene end was trimmed by 6 bases and the J gene end by 8 bases; junction bases not matched to a gene: 9. Per germline, CDR1 SNHLY and CDR2 FYNNEI. This CDR3 is built from 13 residues. The CDR3 coding sequence is TGTGCCAGCAGCGACACAGGGGTGTGGGGCTACACCTTC. Encoded protein: CASSDTGVWGYTF.

This chain uses TRBV6-1 with TRBJ2-1; D is tentatively TRBD1 or TRBD2 (6 bases each). The CDR3 is made up of 15 amino acids. V gave up 5 bases and J gave up 5 bases, with 16 bases separating them. Germline CDR1 reads MNHNS; CDR2 reads SASEGT. CDR3 nucleotides: TGTGCCAGCAGTTCCCGAAGGGGGGCAGACAATGAGCAGTTCTTC. Amino acid sequence: CASSSRRGADNEQFF.

The chain employs TRBV10-1 and TRBJ2-2; D is possibly TRBD2 (7 bases). The CDR3 runs to 15 residues. Germline loops: CDR1 WNHNN, CDR2 SYGVQD (reference sequence). V was cut by 4 bases and J by 2 bases, with 11 bases left in between. The CDR3 coding sequence is TGCGCCAGCAGTGCGGCGGGGGCCAACACCGGGGAGCTGTTTTTT. Amino acids: CASSAAGANTGELFF.

The chain combines TRBV2 with TRBJ1-6; D possibly corresponds to TRBD1 (5 bases). The CDR3 contains 14 residues. V was cut by 10 bases and J by 5 bases, with 15 bases left in between. CDR1 and CDR2 from the germline V gene are SNHLY and FYNNEI. This chain's CDR3 is CATLRDGNNSPLHF. Written as DNA, the CDR3 is TGTGCCACCCTCCGGGACGGTAATAATTCACCCCTCCACTTT.

This clone was seen just once. The V gene is TRBV6-1, the J gene TRBJ1-1; D remains unclear. Trimming stripped 3 bases from V and 5 bases from J, with 10 bases between. The CDR3 spans 13 residues. Germline V gene sequence: CDR1 MNHNS, CDR2 SASEGT. Here the CDR3 DNA reads TGTGCCAGCAGTGAGAGTTTACGGACTGAAGCTTTCTTT. It is translated as CASSESLRTEAFF.

V is TRBV2 and J is TRBJ2-5, with a tentative D call TRBD1 (6 bases). Trimming cost V 4 bases and J 6 bases, with 15 bases left between them. CDR3 length: 14 residues. CDR1 and CDR2 (germline): SNHLY, FYNNEI. The CDR3 DNA reads as TGTGCCAGCAGTGCCGGGACACGTCCAAAGACCCAGTACTTC. This codes for CASSAGTRPKTQYF.

CDR3 region: CASSRQRIKDGELFF. CDR3 bases: TGCGCCAGCAGCCGGCAGAGAATAAAGGACGGGGAGCTGTTTTTT. The rearrangement uses TRBV5-1 and TRBJ2-2; D call uncertain. This CDR3 is 15 amino acids long. CDR1 and CDR2 from the germline V gene are SGHRS and YFSETQ. Between the trimmed V and J ends, which lost 4 bases and 7 bases, there was a span of 17 bases. The complete variable domain, with remaining parts taken from reference TRBV5-1 and TRBJ2-2, reads KAGVTQTPRYLIKTRGQQVTLSCSPISGHRSVSWYQQTPGQGLQFLFEYFSETQRNKGNFPGRFSGRQFSNSRSEMNVSTLELGDSALYLCASSRQRIKDGELFFGEGSRLTVL.

This clone turned up a few times. The chain is built from TRBV10-3 and TRBJ2-2; TRBD2 is a possible D gene (5 bases). From germline, CDR1 is ENHRY and CDR2 SYGVKD. The CDR3 is 15 amino acids. Trimming cost V 11 bases and J 0 bases, with 16 bases left between them. The CDR3 coding sequence is TGTGCCGTAACCCTGGGGAGTACGAACACCGGGGAGCTGTTTTTT. Translating it yields CAVTLGSTNTGELFF.